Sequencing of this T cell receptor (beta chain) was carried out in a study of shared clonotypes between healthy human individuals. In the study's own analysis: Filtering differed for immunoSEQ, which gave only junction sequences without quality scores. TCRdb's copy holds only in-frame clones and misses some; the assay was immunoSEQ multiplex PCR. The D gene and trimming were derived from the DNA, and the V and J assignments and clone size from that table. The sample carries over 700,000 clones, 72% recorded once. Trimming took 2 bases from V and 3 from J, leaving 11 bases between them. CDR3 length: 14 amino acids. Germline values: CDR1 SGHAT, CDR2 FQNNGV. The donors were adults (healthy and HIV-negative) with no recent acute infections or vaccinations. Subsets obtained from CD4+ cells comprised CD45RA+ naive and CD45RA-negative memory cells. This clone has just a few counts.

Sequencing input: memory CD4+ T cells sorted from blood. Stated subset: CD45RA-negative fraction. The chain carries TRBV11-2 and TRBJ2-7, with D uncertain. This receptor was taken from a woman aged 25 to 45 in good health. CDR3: CASSLRWSGYEQYF. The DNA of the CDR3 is TGTGCCAGCAGCTTACGCTGGTCGGGCTACGAGCAGTACTTC.